This TCR beta chain was captured by sequencing in a study of T cell changes during pregnancy in multiple sclerosis. In germline, CDR1 is KGHSH, CDR2 LQKENI. Trimming took 6 bases from V and 6 from J, leaving 18 bases between them. The CDR3 contains 15 residues. Profiled with immunoSEQ multiplex PCR; TCRdb holds only in-frame clones, not every one. The profile covers around 56,000 clones, with 91% appearing a single time and 0.76% taken by the ten largest. The origin of this receptor is a female donor with multiple sclerosis, enrolled in a pregnancy study. The sequencing here drew on CD4+ T cells from peripheral blood mononuclear cells, taken in the first trimester of pregnancy. The genes are TRBV18 and TRBJ1-5, with a possible D match to TRBD1 (5 bases). For the CDR3, the DNA is TGTGCCAGCTCGTACCAGCAAGGGGCCGGTCAGCCCCAGCATTTT. Protein product: CASSYQQGAGQPQHF.